These T cell receptor beta chains were read from a single sample in a study of T cell changes during pregnancy in multiple sclerosis. Using immunoSEQ multiplex PCR, the repertoire was profiled, and TCRdb retains in-frame clones only, with some absent. The sample includes tens of thousands of clones, 70% to 90% seen only once; the top ten take 3.5% to 4%. Sequencing used CD8+ T cells from peripheral blood mononuclear cells, obtained in the third trimester of pregnancy. These receptors all stem from a female donor with multiple sclerosis, enrolled in a pregnancy study. The CDR3 runs from the conserved cysteine through the conserved F or W. A D gene is named only where the DNA matches it firmly. Not every row has a clone size; where given, it reads once, few, many or a size class.

>TRBV5-6|TRBD2|TRBJ2-7|NA
TGTGCCAGCAGCGGGGGGACTAGCGGGGGGCGCCACTACGAGCAGTACTTC
CASSGGTSGGRHYEQYF
>TRBV5-1|NA|TRBJ1-2|NA
TGCGCCAGCGGCCAGGGGAATGGCTACACCTTC
CASGQGNGYTF
>TRBV7-9|NA|TRBJ1-2|once
TGTGCCAGCAGCCCCTCTACCGGGGAGCCTGGCTACACCTTC
CASSPSTGEPGYTF
>TRBV6-6|TRBD1|TRBJ2-2|NA
TGTGCCAGCAGTTACTCGGGGCAGGGGGACACCGGGGAGCTGTTTTTT
CASSYSGQGDTGELFF
>TRBV5-6|NA|TRBJ2-7|once
TGTGCCAGCAGCTTGGGTCATACCTCCTACGAGCAGTACTTC
CASSLGHTSYEQYF
>TRBV4-1|NA|TRBJ2-3|NA
TGCGCCAGCAGCCAACTACCTATTGTCGTCCCCGCAGATACGCAGTATTTT
CASSQLPIVVPADTQYF
>TRBV15|TRBD1|TRBJ1-2|medium-sized
TGTGCCACCAGCAGGAGTGGGACAGGGAGAGGGGATGGCTACACCTTC
CATSRSGTGRGDGYTF
>TRBV15|TRBD2|TRBJ2-2|NA
TGTGCCACCAGTCTGGGACTAGCGGGGGGGCGTACCGGGGAGCTGTTTTTT
CATSLGLAGGRTGELFF
>TRBV9|NA|TRBJ1-3|NA
TGTGCCAGCAGCGTAGCCGGGTCCGGAAACACCATATATTTT
CASSVAGSGNTIYF
>TRBV11-2|NA|TRBJ2-7|NA
TGTGCCAGCAGCTTAGGGGCCTCCTACGAGCAGTACTTC
CASSLGASYEQYF
>TRBV2|TRBD1|TRBJ1-4|NA
TGTGCCAGCAGACGACAGGGGGCGGGTGAAAAACTGTTTTTT
CASRRQGAGEKLFF
>TRBV9|TRBD1|TRBJ1-5|few
TGTGCCAGCAGCGTAGGACAGGGTGGCAATCAGCCCCAGCATTTT
CASSVGQGGNQPQHF
>TRBV7-9|TRBD2|TRBJ2-3|NA
TGTGCCAGCAGCCCCTTAGCGGGGGGCCAGGATACGCAGTATTTT
CASSPLAGGQDTQYF
>TRBV5-4|TRBD2|TRBJ2-1|NA
TGTGCCAGCAGCTTGGCTAGCGGGGCCCACAATGAGCAGTTCTTC
CASSLASGAHNEQFF
>TRBV27|TRBD1|TRBJ1-2|once
TGTGCCAGCAGTCCAGGGGGCAAGGGCTATGGCTACACCTTC
CASSPGGKGYGYTF
>TRBV29-1|NA|TRBJ2-7|NA
TGCAGCGTTGAATCCTCCTCGGGAGACTCCTACGAGCAGTACTTC
CSVESSSGDSYEQYF
>TRBV9|TRBD2|TRBJ2-5|NA
TGTGCCAGCAGCGCCGCGGGACGGGGGGACGGGACCCAGTACTTC
CASSAAGRGDGTQYF
>TRBV5-6|TRBD1|TRBJ2-7|few
TGTGCCAGCAGCCCGATGGGACAGGGGCGCGCCTACGAGCAGTACTTC
CASSPMGQGRAYEQYF
>TRBV5-6|NA|TRBJ2-7|NA
TGTGCCAGCAGCTTCGAGGTTGCCTACGAGCAGTACTTC
CASSFEVAYEQYF
>TRBV7-9|NA|TRBJ1-2|once
TGTGCCAGCAGCTCGGAACAGGCGGTCTATGGCTACACCTTC
CASSSEQAVYGYTF
>TRBV7-9|NA|TRBJ1-3|NA
TGTGCCAGCAGCGACATGGGACTTACCAGCTCTGGAAACACCATATATTTT
CASSDMGLTSSGNTIYF
>TRBV29-1|TRBD1|TRBJ1-1|few
TGCAGCGTTGAGACAGGGATGAACACTGAAGCTTTCTTT
CSVETGMNTEAFF
>TRBV11-2|TRBD2|TRBJ2-5|NA
TGTGCCAGCAGCTTAGCCCTAGCGGGGGGCAGGGAGACCCAGTACTTC
CASSLALAGGRETQYF
>TRBV11-2|NA|TRBJ1-2|NA
TGTGCCAGCAGCTTAGGAGGAACAATAAATGGCTACACCTTC
CASSLGGTINGYTF
>TRBV27|NA|TRBJ1-4|few
TGTGCCAGCAGTTTTGTGGCCAATGAAAAACTGTTTTTT
CASSFVANEKLFF
>TRBV14|TRBD1|TRBJ1-2|NA
TGTGCCAGCAGCGTGGGACAGGGGGACTTCGACTTCTATGGCTACACCTTC
CASSVGQGDFDFYGYTF
>TRBV7-7|NA|TRBJ2-2|NA
TGTGCCAGCAGCCTGGGGGGTAACACCGGGGAGCTGTTTTTT
CASSLGGNTGELFF
>TRBV7-2|TRBD2|TRBJ2-7|NA
TGTGCCAGCAGCTTTAGCGGGGGGGGGACCTACGAGCAGTACTTC
CASSFSGGGTYEQYF
>TRBV5-4|NA|TRBJ2-7|NA
TGTGCCAGCAGTCTCGCCAGGGGGGCCGTTGCCGAGCAGTACTTC
CASSLARGAVAEQYF
>TRBV6-5|NA|TRBJ1-1|NA
TGTGCCAGCAGTCTCCGACAGGACACTGAAGCTTTCTTT
CASSLRQDTEAFF
>TRBV7-9|NA|TRBJ1-1|once
TGTGCCAGCAGCAGAGGAACTGAAGCTTTCTTT
CASSRGTEAFF
>TRBV7-9|TRBD1|TRBJ1-1|NA
TGTGCCAGCAGCCCTAGGACAGGGAGTGAAGCTTTCTTT
CASSPRTGSEAFF
>TRBV9|TRBD2|TRBJ2-7|NA
TGTGCCAGCAGCGGTAGGGGCGGGGGGATATACGAGCAGTACTTC
CASSGRGGGIYEQYF